Presented here are 6 T cell receptor beta chains from one specimen sequenced in a study of identical twins. Via MiXCR, TCRdb re-called the 5' RACE reads, giving one row per CDR3 protein. The sample lists about 730,000 distinct CDR3 sequences; about 20% were seen once. In addition, the sample was reused for a study of T cells expressing NK-cell markers.

Sequenced sample: PBMCs. The receptors here all came from a woman under 30 in good health.

The V and J genes are TRBV7-9 and TRBJ1-5, with TRBD1 matching over 10 bases. This CDR3 is 13 amino acids long. The germline V gene encodes CDR1 SEHNR and CDR2 FQNEAQ (reference sequence). The junction had 5 bases not matched to a gene; V was cut back by 10 bases and J by 5 bases. The CDR3 reads CATTGTGDQPQHF. The CDR3 DNA is TGTGCCACAACTGGGACAGGGGATCAGCCCCAGCATTTT. Full variable domain (remainder filled in from reference TRBV7-9 and TRBJ1-5): DTGVSQNPRHKITKRGQNVTFRCDPISEHNRLYWYRQTLGQGPEFLTYFQNEAQLEKSRLLSDRFSAERPKGSFSTLEIQRTEQGDSAMYLCATTGTGDQPQHFGDGTRLSIL.

The chain links TRBV15 to TRBJ2-3; perhaps TRBD1 as D (6 bases). Trimming removed 0 bases from V and 2 bases from J, with 9 bases in between. CDR1 is LNHNV and CDR2 is YYDKDF in the germline V gene (reference sequence). CDR3 length equals 15 residues. The CDR3: CATSRETGPTDTQYF. Written as DNA, the CDR3 is TGTGCCACCAGCAGAGAAACAGGGCCCACAGATACGCAGTATTTT.

This chain uses TRBV20-1 with TRBJ2-4; D is ambiguous. Looked up from germline, CDR1 is DFQATT and CDR2 is SNEGSKA (reference sequence). Between the trimmed V and J ends, which lost 5 bases and 3 bases, there was a span of 17 bases. This CDR3 contains 15 residues. In nucleotides, the CDR3 is TGCAGTGCTTCACAGCCCCAGTGGGGCAAAAACATTCAGTACTTC. It is translated as CSASQPQWGKNIQYF.

The chain uses TRBV20-1 and TRBJ1-5; D not resolved. The V gene lost 4 bases and the J gene lost 5 bases, with 6 bases spanning the gap. CDR1 and CDR2 (germline): DFQATT, SNEGSKA (reference sequence). The CDR3 extends over 11 amino acids. DNA of the CDR3: TGCAGTGCTATCGTTGATCAGCCCCAGCATTTT. Encoded protein: CSAIVDQPQHF.

The chain recombines TRBV12-3 or TRBV12-4 with TRBJ2-1, with D perhaps TRBD2 (5 bases). The CDR3 runs to 13 residues. The V and J ends lost 6 bases and 7 bases respectively, with 13 bases between them. CDR3 sequence reads: CASSPTTNNEQFF. The CDR3 DNA is TGTGCCAGCAGCCCGACTACCAATAATGAGCAGTTCTTC.

Many counts were recorded for this clonotype. The chain carries TRBV20-1 and TRBJ1-2, with no clear D. Trimming removed 2 bases at V and 8 bases at J, with 15 bases between. The germline V gene encodes CDR1 DFQATT and CDR2 SNEGSKA (reference sequence). The CDR3 is 13 residues long. CDR3 residues: CSARRPLSLGYTF. The CDR3 DNA is TGCAGTGCTAGAAGGCCTCTCTCCCTAGGCTACACCTTC.